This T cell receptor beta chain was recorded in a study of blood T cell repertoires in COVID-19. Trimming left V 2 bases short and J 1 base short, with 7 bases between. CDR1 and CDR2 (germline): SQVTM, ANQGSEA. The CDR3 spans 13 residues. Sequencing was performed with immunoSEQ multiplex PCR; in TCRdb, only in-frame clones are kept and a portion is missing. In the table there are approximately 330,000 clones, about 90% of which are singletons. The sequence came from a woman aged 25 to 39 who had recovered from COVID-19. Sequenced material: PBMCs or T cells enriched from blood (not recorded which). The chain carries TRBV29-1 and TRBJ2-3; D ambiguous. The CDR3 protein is CSVELRGTDTQYF. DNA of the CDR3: TGCAGCGTTGAACTCCGGGGCACAGATACGCAGTATTTT.